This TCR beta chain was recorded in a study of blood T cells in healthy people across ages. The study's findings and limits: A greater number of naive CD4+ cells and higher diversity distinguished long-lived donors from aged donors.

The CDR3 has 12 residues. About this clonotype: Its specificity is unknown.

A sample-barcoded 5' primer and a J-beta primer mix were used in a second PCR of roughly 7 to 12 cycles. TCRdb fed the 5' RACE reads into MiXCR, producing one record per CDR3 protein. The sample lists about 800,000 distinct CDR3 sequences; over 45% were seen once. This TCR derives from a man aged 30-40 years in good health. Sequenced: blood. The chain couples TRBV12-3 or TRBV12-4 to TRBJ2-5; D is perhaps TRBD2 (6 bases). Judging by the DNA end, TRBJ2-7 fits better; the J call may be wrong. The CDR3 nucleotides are TGTGCCAGCCCCGGGGGCTCCTACGAGCAGTACTTC. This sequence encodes CASPGGSYEQYF.